These 27 T cell receptor beta chains originate from one sample sequenced in a study of blood T cell repertoires in COVID-19. Produced via immunoSEQ multiplex PCR; TCRdb's table is partial and in-frame only. The sample lists under 150,000 clones; roughly 83% were seen once. The specimen was peripheral blood. The receptors were gathered from a woman older than 75 with acute or convalescent COVID-19.

The V and J genes are TRBV18 and TRBJ1-5; no clear D. The CDR3 is 16 amino acids. V lost 0 bases and J 4 bases, leaving 13 bases between the germline ends. Germline CDR1 reads KGHSH; CDR2 reads LQKENI. CDR3 sequence: CASSPPTGSRNQPQHF. In DNA form, the CDR3 reads TGTGCCAGCTCACCACCAACGGGAAGCCGTAATCAGCCCCAGCATTTT. The entire variable domain, with the rest obtained from reference TRBV18 and TRBJ1-5, is as follows: NAGVMQNPRHLVRRRGQEARLRCSPMKGHSHVYWYRQLPEEGLKFMVYLQKENIIDESGMPKERFSAEFPKEGPSILRIQQVVRGDSAAYFCASSPPTGSRNQPQHFGDGTRLSIL.

The chain is built from TRBV19 and TRBJ2-1; tentatively, D is TRBD2 (6 bases). The CDR3 has 14 amino acids. Trimming took off 9 bases at V and 10 bases at J, with 22 bases between the two ends. CDR1 LNHDA and CDR2 SQIVND come from the germline V gene (reference sequence). The CDR3 region is CASRPAGGEGEQFF. The CDR3 nucleotides are TGTGCCAGCAGGCCAGCGGGCGGAGAAGGGGAGCAGTTCTTC.

This chain joins TRBV18 and TRBJ2-1; tentative D call: TRBD2 (5 bases). Germline CDR1 is KGHSH and CDR2 is LQKENI. CDR3 length equals 17 residues. V was pared by 2 bases and J by 2 bases, with 16 bases between. Here the CDR3 DNA reads TGTGCCAGCTCACCAAAAAGGACCCAGAGGGCCTACAATGAGCAGTTCTTC. Amino acids: CASSPKRTQRAYNEQFF.

The chain joins TRBV2 to TRBJ1-5; D call uncertain. Germline-derived CDR1 and CDR2 are SNHLY and FYNNEI. The CDR3 consists of 15 residues. Trimming cost V 5 bases and J 0 bases, with 11 bases left between them. CDR3 nucleotides: TGTGCCAGCAGTCAGCGTCGGAATAGCAATCAGCCCCAGCATTTT. Protein: CASSQRRNSNQPQHF.

The chain employs TRBV15 and TRBJ1-4; 8 bases are shared with TRBD1. The CDR3 length is 16 residues. Trimming at V came to 2 bases and at J to 8 bases, leaving 10 bases not matched to a gene. Germline V gives CDR1 LNHNV, CDR2 YYDKDF (reference sequence). The CDR3 reads CATSRPPGQGGEKLFF. The CDR3, as DNA: TGTGCCACCAGCAGACCCCCCGGACAGGGTGGAGAAAAACTGTTTTTT.

The V gene is TRBV9, the J gene TRBJ2-7, with a possible D match to TRBD1 (5 bases). The length of the CDR3 is 13 residues. Germline lookup yields CDR1 SGDLS and CDR2 YYNGEE. The V gene lost 3 bases and the J gene lost 3 bases, with 10 bases spanning the gap. CDR3 in DNA: TGTGCCAGCAGCGCACACCAGGGCTACGAGCAGTACTTC. This gives the protein CASSAHQGYEQYF.

The rearrangement links TRBV14 to TRBJ1-2, with 7 bases that match TRBD1. The V segment lost 1 base and the J segment 4 bases; nucleotides outside the gene matches: 9. Germline V gene data show CDR1 as SGHDN and CDR2 as FVKESK. This CDR3 spans 16 amino acids. The CDR3 DNA is TGTGCCAGCAGCCAAGGAGTCCGGGACAGACCCTATGGCTACACCTTC. Translated: CASSQGVRDRPYGYTF.

This CDR3 is CASSLGDTYGYTF. In DNA form, the CDR3 reads TGTGCCAGCAGCTTAGGGGACACCTATGGCTACACCTTC. This chain links TRBV7-9 with TRBJ1-2; perhaps TRBD1 as D (6 bases). Trimming took 1 base from V and 4 from J, leaving 7 bases between them. CDR1 SEHNR and CDR2 FQNEAQ come from the germline V gene (reference sequence). The CDR3 is 13 residues long.

The chain recombines TRBV5-1 with TRBJ2-5; 9 nucleotides match TRBD2. The V and J ends lost 2 bases and 5 bases, in that order; junction bases with no gene match: 4. The CDR3 contains 14 residues. CDR1 SGHRS and CDR2 YFSETQ come from the germline V gene. CDR3 in amino acids: CASSFAGGLETQYF. The CDR3 DNA reads TGCGCCAGCAGCTTCGCGGGGGGGCTGGAGACCCAGTACTTC. The full variable domain, in which reference TRBV5-1 and TRBJ2-5 provide the parts outside the CDR3, is KAGVTQTPRYLIKTRGQQVTLSCSPISGHRSVSWYQQTPGQGLQFLFEYFSETQRNKGNFPGRFSGRQFSNSRSEMNVSTLELGDSALYLCASSFAGGLETQYFGPGTRLLVL.

The J gene is TRBJ1-4, the V gene TRBV24-1, with 7 bases lining up with TRBD1. V shed 1 base and J 8 bases; nucleotides not matched to a gene: 6. The CDR3 is 15 amino acids. CDR1 is KGHDR, CDR2 SFDVKD, per germline. This chain's CDR3 is CATSDLVAGGEKLFF. The CDR3 nucleotides read TGTGCCACCAGTGATTTAGTGGCAGGGGGGGAAAAACTGTTTTTT.

The CDR3, as DNA: TGTGCCAGCAGCTCTCGACAGTCCACAGATACGCAGTATTTT. This gives the protein CASSSRQSTDTQYF. The chain carries TRBV9 and TRBJ2-3; a possible D gene is TRBD1 (5 bases). This CDR3 contains 14 residues. Looked up from germline, CDR1 is SGDLS and CDR2 is YYNGEE. V lost 4 bases and J lost 2, with 11 bases in between.

The rearrangement links TRBV5-5 to TRBJ2-1; D may be TRBD1 (5 bases). The CDR3 loop spans 16 amino acids. Per germline, CDR1 SGHKS and CDR2 YYEKEE (reference sequence). V lost 1 base and J 0 bases, leaving 11 bases between the germline ends. CDR3 bases: TGTGCCAGCAGCTTGTCCTGGGGCCGCTCCTACAATGAGCAGTTCTTC. It yields the protein CASSLSWGRSYNEQFF.

Written as DNA, the CDR3 is TGTGCCACCAGTGATCCCTTGCGGGGGGCATACGAGCAGTTCTTC. As protein: CATSDPLRGAYEQFF. This rearrangement joins TRBV24-1 to TRBJ2-1; 8 bases agree with TRBD2. The CDR3 sequence is 15 residues long. With V trimmed by 3 bases and J by 10 bases, 10 bases remained unmatched. Germline lookup yields CDR1 KGHDR and CDR2 SFDVKD.

The chain recombines TRBV5-5 with TRBJ1-2, with 8 bases matching TRBD1. The CDR3 extends over 13 amino acids. The ends lost 4 bases at V and 4 bases at J; junction bases unmatched: 3. Germline CDR1 SGHKS, CDR2 YYEKEE (reference sequence). The CDR3 reads CASSTDRGYGYTF. For the CDR3, the DNA is TGTGCCAGCAGCACAGACAGGGGCTATGGCTACACCTTC.

This clone turned up a few times. The chain combines TRBV3-1 (or the pseudogene TRBV3-2) with TRBJ2-7, with 11 bases aligning to TRBD2. Germline CDR1 is LGHDT and CDR2 is YNNKEL (reference sequence). The CDR3 loop spans 14 amino acids. Trimming took 6 bases from V and 6 from J; bases not matched to a gene: 7. The CDR3 DNA sequence: TGTGCCAGCAGTCGTAGCGGGGGGGCGGTCGAGCAGTACTTC. It encodes CASSRSGGAVEQYF.

The V call is TRBV7-2, the J call TRBJ2-1, with D perhaps matching TRBD1 (6 bases). CDR1 and CDR2 from the germline V gene are SGHTA and FQGNSA. The CDR3 is made up of 14 amino acids. V was trimmed by 7 bases and J by 6 bases, leaving 16 bases between them. In DNA form, the CDR3 reads TGTGCCAGCATTCTGAGTCAGGGGTTCAATGAGCAGTTCTTC. Translation: CASILSQGFNEQFF. Full variable domain (remainder filled in from reference TRBV7-2 and TRBJ2-1): GAGVSQSPSNKVTEKGKDVELRCDPISGHTALYWYRQSLGQGLEFLIYFQGNSAPDKSGLPSDRFSAERTGGSVSTLTIQRTQQEDSAVYLCASILSQGFNEQFFGPGTRLTVL.

The chain has TRBV7-2 and TRBJ1-4; D remains ambiguous. The CDR3 is made up of 15 amino acids. CDR1 and CDR2 (germline): SGHTA, FQGNSA. The V and J ends lost 1 base and 8 bases respectively, with 14 bases between them. The CDR3 region is CASSLDGTWEEKLFF. The CDR3 DNA reads as TGTGCCAGCAGCTTAGATGGCACCTGGGAGGAAAAACTGTTTTTT. Using reference TRBV7-2 and TRBJ1-4 for the parts outside the CDR3, the full variable domain is GAGVSQSPSNKVTEKGKDVELRCDPISGHTALYWYRQSLGQGLEFLIYFQGNSAPDKSGLPSDRFSAERTGGSVSTLTIQRTQQEDSAVYLCASSLDGTWEEKLFFGSGTQLSVL.

J is TRBJ2-7 and V is TRBV29-1; D is perhaps TRBD1 (5 bases). CDR3 size: 13 residues. V gave up 6 bases and J gave up 0 bases, with 12 bases separating them. Germline CDR1 reads SQVTM; CDR2 reads ANQGSEA. The chain's CDR3 is CSVGDRFSYEQYF. The CDR3 coding sequence is TGCAGCGTCGGTGACAGATTCTCCTACGAGCAGTACTTC.

The rearrangement joins TRBV7-2 to TRBJ2-3; tentatively, D is TRBD2 (7 bases). V lost 7 bases and J lost 4, with 15 bases in between. The CDR3 runs 14 residues. CDR1 is SGHTA, CDR2 FQGNSA, per germline. CDR3: CASTRGGGSDTQYF. The CDR3 bases are TGTGCCAGCACTCGTGGGGGGGGCTCAGATACGCAGTATTTT.

The chain links TRBV7-2 to TRBJ1-3; D is undetermined. V was trimmed by 1 base and J by 6 bases, leaving 19 bases between them. Germline values: CDR1 SGHTA, CDR2 FQGNSA. CDR3 length: 17 amino acids. CDR3 sequence (DNA): TGTGCCAGCAGCTTAGATTCCTACGGCGGCTTTGCAAACACCATATATTTT. It codes for CASSLDSYGGFANTIYF.

V is TRBV14 and J is TRBJ2-1; maybe TRBD2 (5 bases). V lost 5 bases and J 1 base, leaving 9 bases between the germline ends. The CDR3 runs 14 residues. Germline V lookup: CDR1 SGHDN, CDR2 FVKESK. The CDR3 spells CASSGLASYNEQFF. The CDR3 region has the DNA TGTGCCAGCAGCGGCCTAGCTTCCTACAATGAGCAGTTCTTC.

The CDR3 reads CAWSVVRGNTEAFF. The DNA of the CDR3 is TGTGCCTGGAGTGTCGTCAGGGGAAACACTGAAGCTTTCTTT. The chain employs TRBV30 and TRBJ1-1; TRBD1 is a possible D gene (6 bases). This CDR3 has 14 amino acids. Germline V gene data show CDR1 as GTSNPN and CDR2 as SVGIG (reference sequence). V lost 0 bases and J lost 2, with 10 bases in between.

V is TRBV5-6 and J is TRBJ1-5; TRBD1 might be the D (6 bases). V lost 1 base to trimming and J lost 7 bases, with 12 bases between them. The germline V gene encodes CDR1 SGHDT and CDR2 YYEEEE. This CDR3 has 14 amino acids. The CDR3 DNA reads as TGTGCCAGCAGCTTGTGGGGGCCTTGGCAGCCCCAGCATTTT. Translated, it gives CASSLWGPWQPQHF.

The V gene is TRBV9, the J gene TRBJ2-5, with D tentatively TRBD2 (6 bases). Trimming shortened V by 0 bases and J by 5 bases, and 11 bases separated the two germline ends. The CDR3 extends over 14 amino acids. Germline lookup yields CDR1 SGDLS and CDR2 YYNGEE. CDR3 amino acids: CASSVGRAMETQYF. As DNA, the CDR3 is TGTGCCAGCAGCGTAGGGAGGGCCATGGAGACCCAGTACTTC.

The rearrangement joins TRBV5-6 to TRBJ2-5, with a tentative D call TRBD2 (7 bases). CDR3 length equals 14 residues. Looked up from germline, CDR1 is SGHDT and CDR2 is YYEEEE. V was cut by 2 bases and J by 7 bases, with 15 bases left in between. CDR3 protein: CASSFRGAQRTQYF. CDR3 nucleotide sequence: TGTGCCAGCAGCTTTCGGGGGGCACAAAGGACCCAGTACTTC.

This clone was seen more than once but under ten times. The chain joins TRBV25-1 to TRBJ1-4; maybe TRBD1 (6 bases). Germline assignment: CDR1 MGHDK and CDR2 SYGVNS. V was cut by 1 base and J by 10 bases, with 16 bases left in between. The CDR3 spans 15 residues. The CDR3 sequence is CASSEWRAGGGKLFF. DNA for the CDR3: TGTGCCAGCAGTGAATGGAGAGCGGGAGGGGGAAAACTGTTTTTT.

The CDR3 loop reads CAWGPSGADTQYF. CDR3 DNA: TGTGCCTGGGGGCCTAGCGGGGCAGATACGCAGTATTTT. V gene TRBV30 combines with J gene TRBJ2-3, with 9 bases lining up with TRBD2. The CDR3 totals 13 residues. Germline V gene data show CDR1 as GTSNPN and CDR2 as SVGIG (reference sequence). V shed 5 bases and J 4 bases; nucleotides not matched to a gene: 4.